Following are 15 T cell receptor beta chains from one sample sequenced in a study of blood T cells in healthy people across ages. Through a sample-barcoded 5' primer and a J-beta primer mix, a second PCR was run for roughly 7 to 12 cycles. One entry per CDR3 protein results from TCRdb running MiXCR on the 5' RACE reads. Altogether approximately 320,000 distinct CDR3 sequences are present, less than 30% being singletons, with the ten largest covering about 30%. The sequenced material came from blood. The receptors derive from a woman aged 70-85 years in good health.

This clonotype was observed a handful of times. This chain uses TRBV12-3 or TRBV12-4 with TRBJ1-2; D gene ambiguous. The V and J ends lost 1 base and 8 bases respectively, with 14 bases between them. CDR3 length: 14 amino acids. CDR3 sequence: CASSLDGLGWGYTF. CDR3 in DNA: TGTGCCAGCAGTTTAGACGGCCTTGGGTGGGGCTACACCTTC.

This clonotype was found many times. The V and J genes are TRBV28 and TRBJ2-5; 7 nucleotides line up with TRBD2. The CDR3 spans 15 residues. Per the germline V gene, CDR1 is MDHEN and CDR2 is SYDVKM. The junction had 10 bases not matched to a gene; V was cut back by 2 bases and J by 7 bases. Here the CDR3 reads CASSLERREKGTQYF. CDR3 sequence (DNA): TGTGCCAGCAGTTTAGAGAGGCGGGAGAAGGGGACCCAGTACTTC. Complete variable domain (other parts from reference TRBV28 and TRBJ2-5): DVKVTQSSRYLVKRTGEKVFLECVQDMDHENMFWYRQDPGLGLRLIYFSYDVKMKEKGDIPEGYSVSREKKERFSLILESASTNQTSMYLCASSLERREKGTQYFGPGTRLLVL.

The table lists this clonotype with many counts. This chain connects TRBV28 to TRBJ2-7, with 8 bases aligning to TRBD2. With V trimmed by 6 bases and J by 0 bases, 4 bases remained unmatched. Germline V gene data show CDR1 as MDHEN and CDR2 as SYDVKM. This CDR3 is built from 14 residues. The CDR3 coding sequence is TGTGCCAGCAGGGCGGGAGGCACCTCCTACGAGCAGTACTTC. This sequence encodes CASRAGGTSYEQYF.

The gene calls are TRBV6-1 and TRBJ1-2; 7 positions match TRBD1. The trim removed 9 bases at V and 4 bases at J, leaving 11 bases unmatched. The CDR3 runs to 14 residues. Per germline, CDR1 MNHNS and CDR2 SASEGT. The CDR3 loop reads CASTVQTGTYGYTF. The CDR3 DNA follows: TGTGCCAGTACTGTTCAGACAGGGACCTATGGCTACACCTTC.

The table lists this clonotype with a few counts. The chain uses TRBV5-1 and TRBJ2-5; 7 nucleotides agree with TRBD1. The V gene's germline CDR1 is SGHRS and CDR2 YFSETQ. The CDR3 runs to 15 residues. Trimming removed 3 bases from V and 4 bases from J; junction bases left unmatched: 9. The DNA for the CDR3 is TGCGCCAGCAGCTCCACCACGGCAGGGGGAGAGACCCAGTACTTC. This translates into CASSSTTAGGETQYF.

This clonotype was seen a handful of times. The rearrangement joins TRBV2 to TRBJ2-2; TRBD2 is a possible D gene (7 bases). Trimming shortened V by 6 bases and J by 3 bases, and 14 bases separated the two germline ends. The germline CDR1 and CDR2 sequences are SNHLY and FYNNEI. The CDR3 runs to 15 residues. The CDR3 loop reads CASRIQGRDTGELFF. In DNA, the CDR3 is TGTGCCAGCAGGATCCAGGGGAGGGACACCGGGGAGCTGTTTTTT.

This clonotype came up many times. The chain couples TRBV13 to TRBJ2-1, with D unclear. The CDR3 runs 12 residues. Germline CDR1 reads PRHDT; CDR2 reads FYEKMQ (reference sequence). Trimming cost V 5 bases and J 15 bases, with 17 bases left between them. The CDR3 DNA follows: TGTGCCAGCAGCCAACGCCTGGTAGAAGGGTTCTTC. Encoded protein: CASSQRLVEGFF.

For the CDR3, the DNA is TGTGCCAGTGGCTACGGGGCGGCGGGGGAAAAACTGTTTTTT. This encodes CASGYGAAGEKLFF. The chain recombines TRBV12-3 or TRBV12-4 with TRBJ1-4; TRBD1 might be the D (5 bases). V was pared by 9 bases and J by 8 bases, with 19 bases between. This CDR3 contains 14 residues.

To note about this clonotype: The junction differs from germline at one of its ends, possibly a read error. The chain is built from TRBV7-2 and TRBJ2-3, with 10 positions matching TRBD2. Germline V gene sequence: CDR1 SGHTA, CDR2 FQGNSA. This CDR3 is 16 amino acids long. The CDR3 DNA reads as TGTGCCAGCAGCAAAGATTTAGCGGGAGGATATGATACGCAGTGTTTT. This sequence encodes CASSKDLAGGYDTQCF. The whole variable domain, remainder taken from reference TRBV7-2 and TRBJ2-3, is GAGVSQSPSNKVTEKGKDVELRCDPISGHTALYWYRQSLGQGLEFLIYFQGNSAPDKSGLPSDRFSAERTGGSVSTLTIQRTQQEDSAVYLCASSKDLAGGYDTQCFGPGTRLTVL.

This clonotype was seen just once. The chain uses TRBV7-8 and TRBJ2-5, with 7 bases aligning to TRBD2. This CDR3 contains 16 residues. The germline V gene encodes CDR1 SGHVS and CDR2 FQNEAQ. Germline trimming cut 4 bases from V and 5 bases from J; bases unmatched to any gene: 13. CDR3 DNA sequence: TGTGCCAGCAGCTATCGTGGGGGTAGCGGGCAGGAGACCCAGTACTTC. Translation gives CASSYRGGSGQETQYF.

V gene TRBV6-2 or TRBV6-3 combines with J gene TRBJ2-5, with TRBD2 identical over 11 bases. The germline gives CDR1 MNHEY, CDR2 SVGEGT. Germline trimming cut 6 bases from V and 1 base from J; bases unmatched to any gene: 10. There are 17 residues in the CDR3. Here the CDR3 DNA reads TGTGCCAGCAGCCCACACTCTAGCGGGAGGACCCAAGAGACCCAGTACTTC. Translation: CASSPHSSGRTQETQYF.

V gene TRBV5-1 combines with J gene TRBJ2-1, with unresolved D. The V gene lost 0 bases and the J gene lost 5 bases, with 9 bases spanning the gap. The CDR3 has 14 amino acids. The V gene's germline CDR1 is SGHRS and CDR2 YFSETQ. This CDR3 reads CASSLELAHNEQFF. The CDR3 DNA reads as TGCGCCAGCAGCTTGGAACTTGCCCACAATGAGCAGTTCTTC.

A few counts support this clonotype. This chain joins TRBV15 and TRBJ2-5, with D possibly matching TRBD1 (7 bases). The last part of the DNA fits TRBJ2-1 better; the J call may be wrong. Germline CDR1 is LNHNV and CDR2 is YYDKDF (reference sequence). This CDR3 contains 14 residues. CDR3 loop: CATSAGQWNNEQFF. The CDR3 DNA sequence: TGTGCCACCAGCGCGGGACAGTGGAACAATGAGCAGTTCTTC.

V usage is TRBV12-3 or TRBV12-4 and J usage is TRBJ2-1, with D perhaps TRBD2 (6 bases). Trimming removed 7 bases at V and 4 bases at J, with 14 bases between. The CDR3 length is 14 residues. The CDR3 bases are TGTGCCAGCACCAACTACCGGGGGTACAATGAGCAGTTCTTC. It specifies CASTNYRGYNEQFF.

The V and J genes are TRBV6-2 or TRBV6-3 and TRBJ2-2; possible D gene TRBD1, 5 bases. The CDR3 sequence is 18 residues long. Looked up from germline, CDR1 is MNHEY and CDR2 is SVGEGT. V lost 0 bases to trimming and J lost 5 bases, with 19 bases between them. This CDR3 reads CASSYSSLGRVITGELFF. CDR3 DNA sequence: TGTGCCAGCAGTTACTCGTCTCTGGGCAGGGTTATAACCGGGGAGCTGTTTTTT.